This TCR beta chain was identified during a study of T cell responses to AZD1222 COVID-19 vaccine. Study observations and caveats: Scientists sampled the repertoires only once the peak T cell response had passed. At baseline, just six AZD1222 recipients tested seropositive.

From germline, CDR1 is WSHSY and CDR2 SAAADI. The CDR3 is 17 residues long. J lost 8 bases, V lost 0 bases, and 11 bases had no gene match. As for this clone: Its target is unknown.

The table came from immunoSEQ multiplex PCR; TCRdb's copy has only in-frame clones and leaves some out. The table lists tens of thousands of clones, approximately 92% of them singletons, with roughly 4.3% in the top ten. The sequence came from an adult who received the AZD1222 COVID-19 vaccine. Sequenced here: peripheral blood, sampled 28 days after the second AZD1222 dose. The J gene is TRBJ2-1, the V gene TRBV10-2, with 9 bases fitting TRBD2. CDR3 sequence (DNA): TGCGCCAGCAGTGAGTCGTGGGGACTAGCTGTTGGGGATGAGCAGTTCTTC. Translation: CASSESWGLAVGDEQFF.